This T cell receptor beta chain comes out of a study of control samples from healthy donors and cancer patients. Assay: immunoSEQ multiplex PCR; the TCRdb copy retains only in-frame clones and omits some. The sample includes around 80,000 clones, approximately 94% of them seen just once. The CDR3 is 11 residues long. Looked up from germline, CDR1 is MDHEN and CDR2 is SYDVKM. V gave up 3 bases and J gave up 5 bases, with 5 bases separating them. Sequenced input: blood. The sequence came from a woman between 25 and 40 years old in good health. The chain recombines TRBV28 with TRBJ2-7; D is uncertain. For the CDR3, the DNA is TGTGCCAGCAGTTTGCAGGACGAGCAGTACTTC. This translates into CASSLQDEQYF.